This record covers a single TCR beta chain. The primer mix had 60 Vbeta and 13 Jbeta primers. Sequencing was performed with immunoSEQ multiplex PCR; in TCRdb, only in-frame clones are kept and a portion is missing. The repertoire consists of 100,000 to 150,000 clones, with roughly 88% occurring once and the leading ten covering about 2.5%. These data belong to a study of cytomegalovirus exposure and HLA in healthy donors. CDR1 and CDR2 from the germline V gene are SGHTA and FQGNSA. Trimming left V 3 bases short and J 3 bases short, with 11 bases between. This CDR3 has 14 residues. The sample was PBMCs. The chain employs TRBV7-2 and TRBJ1-1; TRBD1 might be the D (6 bases). The clonotype comes from a man aged 50 or older in good health and CMV-seronegative. The CDR3 sequence is CASSFYAGDTEAFF. CDR3 in DNA: TGTGCCAGCAGCTTTTATGCAGGGGACACTGAAGCTTTCTTT. The entire variable domain, with the rest obtained from reference TRBV7-2 and TRBJ1-1, is as follows: GAGVSQSPSNKVTEKGKDVELRCDPISGHTALYWYRQSLGQGLEFLIYFQGNSAPDKSGLPSDRFSAERTGGSVSTLTIQRTQQEDSAVYLCASSFYAGDTEAFFGQGTRLTVV.